This T cell receptor (beta chain) was recorded in a study of regulatory T cells in long-lasting Graves disease. Overall study results and limits: More public clonotypes were shared by persistent patients (around 2,800) than by new patients (about 970).

Building of the TCR beta libraries involved iRepertoire HTBI primers and Arm-PCR of CDR3 regions. TCRdb analysed the multiplex PCR reads with MiXCR anew, one entry per CDR3 protein. The sample lists some 230,000 distinct CDR3 sequences, around 20% occurring once. Notes on this clonotype: The antigen is not known.

The germline gives CDR1 SNHLY, CDR2 FYNNEI. Between the trimmed V and J ends, which lost 7 bases and 1 base, there was a span of 15 bases. This CDR3 has 15 amino acids. This sample's time point: newly diagnosed GD, antithyroid drugs for less than 3 months. Scientists built the TCR library using RNA that was extracted from PBMCs. The sequenced sample was peripheral blood mononuclear cells (PBMCs), obtained at new diagnosis, from a patient treated with antithyroid drugs. This TCR came from a female donor with Graves disease. The V gene is TRBV2, the J gene TRBJ2-3; tentatively, D is TRBD2 (6 bases). Written as DNA, the CDR3 is TGTGCCAGCAATGGCCCGGGACTTCGCACAGATACGCAGTATTTT. Translation: CASNGPGLRTDTQYF. Variable domain in full (rest from reference TRBV2 and TRBJ2-3): EPEVTQTPSHQVTQMGQEVILRCVPISNHLYFYWYRQILGQKVEFLVSFYNNEISEKSEIFDDQFSVERPDGSNFTLKIRSTKLEDSAMYFCASNGPGLRTDTQYFGPGTRLTVL.